The source of this T cell receptor (beta chain) is a study of T-cell memory formation after mild COVID-19. This clonotype was observed once. The CDR3 covers 14 residues. CDR1 is SGHTA, CDR2 FQGNSA, per germline. V lost 4 bases to trimming and J lost 4 bases; unmatched junction nucleotides: 6. Via MiXCR, TCRdb re-called the 5' RACE reads, giving one row per CDR3 protein. The sample lists about 110,000 distinct CDR3 sequences, around 11% seen once, with around 25% in the top ten. What was sequenced was PBMCs or a T cell subset sorted from them (not recorded which). V gene TRBV7-2 combines with J gene TRBJ2-7; 8 nucleotides align to TRBD1. The receptor was isolated from an adult woman who had mild COVID-19 (a few samples of this study predate the infection). Cell type and time point are not known. The CDR3 sequence: CASSSRDRRYEQYF. CDR3 bases: TGTGCCAGCAGCTCAAGGGACAGGCGGTACGAGCAGTACTTC.